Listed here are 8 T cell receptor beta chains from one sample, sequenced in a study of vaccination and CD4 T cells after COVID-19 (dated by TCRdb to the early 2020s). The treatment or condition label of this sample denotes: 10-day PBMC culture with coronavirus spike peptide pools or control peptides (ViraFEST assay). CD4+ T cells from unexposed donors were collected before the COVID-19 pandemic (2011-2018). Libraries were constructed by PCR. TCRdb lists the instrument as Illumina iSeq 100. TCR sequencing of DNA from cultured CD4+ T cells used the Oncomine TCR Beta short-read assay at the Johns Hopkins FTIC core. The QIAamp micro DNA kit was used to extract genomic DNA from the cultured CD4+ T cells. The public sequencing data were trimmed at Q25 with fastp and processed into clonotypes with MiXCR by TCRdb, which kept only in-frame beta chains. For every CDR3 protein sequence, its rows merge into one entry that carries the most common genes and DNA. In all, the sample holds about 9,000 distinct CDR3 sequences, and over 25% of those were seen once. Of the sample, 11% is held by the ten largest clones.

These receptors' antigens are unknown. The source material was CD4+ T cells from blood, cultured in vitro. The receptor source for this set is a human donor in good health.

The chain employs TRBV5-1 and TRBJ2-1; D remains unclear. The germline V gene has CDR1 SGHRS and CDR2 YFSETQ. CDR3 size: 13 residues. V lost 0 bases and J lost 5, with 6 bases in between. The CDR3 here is CASSLDPHNEQFF. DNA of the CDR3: TGCGCCAGCAGCTTGGACCCGCACAATGAGCAGTTCTTC.

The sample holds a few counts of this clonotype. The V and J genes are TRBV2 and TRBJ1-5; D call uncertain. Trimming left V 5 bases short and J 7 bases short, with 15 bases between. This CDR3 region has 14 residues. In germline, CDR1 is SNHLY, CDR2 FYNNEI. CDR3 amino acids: CASSSTGSGQPQHF. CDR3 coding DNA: TGTGCCAGCAGTTCCACCGGGTCCGGGCAGCCCCAGCATTTT.

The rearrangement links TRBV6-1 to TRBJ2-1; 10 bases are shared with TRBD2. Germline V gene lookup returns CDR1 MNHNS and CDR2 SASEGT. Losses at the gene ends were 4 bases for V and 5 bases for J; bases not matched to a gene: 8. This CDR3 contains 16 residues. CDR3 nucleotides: TGTGCCAGCAGTGCGCCGACTAGCGGGTTAAACAATGAGCAGTTCTTC. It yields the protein CASSAPTSGLNNEQFF.

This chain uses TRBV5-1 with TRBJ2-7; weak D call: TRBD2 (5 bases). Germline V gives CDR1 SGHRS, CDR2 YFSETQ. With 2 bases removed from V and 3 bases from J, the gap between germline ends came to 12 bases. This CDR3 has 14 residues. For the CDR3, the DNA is TGCGCCAGCAGCTTACAAGGGAGTAGCTACGAGCAGTACTTC. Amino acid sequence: CASSLQGSSYEQYF.

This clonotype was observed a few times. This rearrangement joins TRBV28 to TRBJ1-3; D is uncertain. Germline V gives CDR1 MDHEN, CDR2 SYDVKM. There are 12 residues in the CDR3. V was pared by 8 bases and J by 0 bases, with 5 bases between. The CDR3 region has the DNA TGTGCCAGCCTGAACTCTGGAAACACCATATATTTT. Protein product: CASLNSGNTIYF.

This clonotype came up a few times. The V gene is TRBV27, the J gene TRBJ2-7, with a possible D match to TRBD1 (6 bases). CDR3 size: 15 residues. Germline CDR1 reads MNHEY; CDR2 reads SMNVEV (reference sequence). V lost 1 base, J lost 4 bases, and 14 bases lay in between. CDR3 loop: CASSLLGVRGYEQYF. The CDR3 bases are TGTGCCAGCAGTTTATTAGGTGTCAGGGGATACGAGCAGTACTTC.

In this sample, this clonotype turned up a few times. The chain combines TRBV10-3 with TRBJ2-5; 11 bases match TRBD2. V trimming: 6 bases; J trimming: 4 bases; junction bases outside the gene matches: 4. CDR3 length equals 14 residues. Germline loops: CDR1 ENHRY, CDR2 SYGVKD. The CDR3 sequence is CAIRAGLAGETQYF. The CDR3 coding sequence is TGTGCCATCAGAGCCGGACTAGCGGGAGAGACCCAGTACTTC.

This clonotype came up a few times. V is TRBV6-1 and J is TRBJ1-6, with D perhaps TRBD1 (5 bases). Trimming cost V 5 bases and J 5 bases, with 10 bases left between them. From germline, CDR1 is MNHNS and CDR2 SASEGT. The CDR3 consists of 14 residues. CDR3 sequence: CASSRGLDNSPLHF. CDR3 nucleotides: TGTGCCAGCAGTAGGGGTCTCGATAATTCACCCCTCCACTTT.